This entry describes one TCR beta chain. Its antigen is not identified. These data belong to a study of response to subunit inactivated influenza vaccine. Findings and limits, study-wide: A suggestion made by the authors is that each seasonal influenza vaccination recruits few new T cells.

TCRdb reanalysed the RT-PCR reads using MiXCR and keeps one entry per CDR3 protein. The profile shows about 500,000 distinct CDR3 sequences, more than 15% of them singletons. Germline V lookup: CDR1 SGHVS, CDR2 FQNEAQ. The CDR3 totals 15 residues. V was clipped by 5 bases and J by 1 base, with 12 bases between them. The sequencing here drew on CD4+ T cells sorted from PBMCs, taken roughly 24 months after vaccination. This TCR derives from a man between 50 and 70 years old who received an inactivated influenza vaccine. This chain uses TRBV7-8 with TRBJ2-1; a possible D gene is TRBD2 (5 bases). The CDR3 DNA is TGTGCCAGCAGCGAACGGACGGGGTCCTACAATGAGCAGTTCTTC. It codes for CASSERTGSYNEQFF.